Described below is a single T cell receptor beta chain sequence and its context. The data were produced by immunoSEQ multiplex PCR, yet TCRdb's version contains in-frame clones alone and is incomplete. The top ten hold roughly a tenth of the sample, which has more than 300,000 clones, over 85% seen once. The data were taken from a study of blood T cell repertoires in COVID-19. Study as a whole: PBMCs, B-cell-depleted T cells, or T cells provided the cDNA or gDNA that made up the material.

Clinical history as reported by participants underpinned cohort assignment. CDR3 length: 13 amino acids. V was pared by 3 bases and J by 10 bases, with 10 bases between. Germline V CDR1 and CDR2: LNHDA, SQIVND (reference sequence). The chain carries TRBV19 and TRBJ1-6; a weak D match, TRBD1 (5 bases). The sequenced sample was PBMCs or T cells enriched from blood (not recorded which). The sequence was obtained from a young woman who had recovered from COVID-19. The CDR3 sequence is CASSIAGESPLHF. The CDR3 nucleotides are TGTGCCAGTAGTATTGCGGGGGAATCACCCCTCCACTTT.